This T cell receptor beta chain was observed in a study of blood T cell repertoires in COVID-19. About the research overall: T cells, B-cell-depleted T cells, or PBMCs supplied cDNA or gDNA.

This CDR3 has 16 amino acids. Trimming removed 5 bases at V and 1 base at J, with 15 bases between. Germline V lookup: CDR1 LGHDT, CDR2 YNNKEL (reference sequence). This clone has more than one count but fewer than ten. Per the original methods: Using reference gene primer amplification, nucleated cell counts were estimated. This table comes from immunoSEQ multiplex PCR, and its TCRdb copy is limited to in-frame clones, with some not included. That table gives V, J and clone size, and the DNA gave D and trimming. The sample includes around 310,000 clones, approximately 90% seen only once; the top ten take roughly 4%.

This chain joins TRBV3-1 (or the pseudogene TRBV3-2) and TRBJ1-3; D is undetermined. The specimen was peripheral blood. The TCR sequence derives from a woman aged 45-59 years with active or convalescent COVID-19. The CDR3 is CASSSAGIGSGNTIYF. The CDR3 DNA sequence: TGTGCCAGCAGCTCGGCGGGTATCGGATCTGGAAACACCATATATTTT.